This T cell receptor beta chain is drawn from a study of shared clonotypes between healthy human individuals. Findings and caveats of the study: Among non-shared clonotypes, generation probabilities were lower than among those shared by all four donors. Despite large depth, rarefaction showed incomplete sorted-subset sequencing. Clonotype sharing across a few donors was observed for around 4.5% of naive CD4 clonotypes.

V gave up 4 bases and J gave up 6 bases, with 10 bases separating them. Germline V gene sequence: CDR1 MGHRA, CDR2 YSYEKL. This CDR3 has 13 residues. CD8 cells regarded as naive lacked CD45RO, were positively chosen for CCR7, and omitted terminally differentiated effector memory CD45RA+ cells. Donors were Caucasian adults residing in Nashville, Tennessee, USA. The assay was immunoSEQ multiplex PCR, and TCRdb's table has in-frame clones only and misses some. The table shows under 1 million clones, with 96% occurring only once. Points on this clone: The target antigen is unknown.

Sequences were obtained from naive CD8+ T cells sorted from blood. The clonotype was recovered from a man aged 30 to 45 in good health. This chain uses TRBV4-1 with TRBJ2-1; D remains unclear. The CDR3 DNA is TGCGCCAGCAGCCCCCTCCCGAGCAATGAGCAGTTCTTC. Encoded protein: CASSPLPSNEQFF.